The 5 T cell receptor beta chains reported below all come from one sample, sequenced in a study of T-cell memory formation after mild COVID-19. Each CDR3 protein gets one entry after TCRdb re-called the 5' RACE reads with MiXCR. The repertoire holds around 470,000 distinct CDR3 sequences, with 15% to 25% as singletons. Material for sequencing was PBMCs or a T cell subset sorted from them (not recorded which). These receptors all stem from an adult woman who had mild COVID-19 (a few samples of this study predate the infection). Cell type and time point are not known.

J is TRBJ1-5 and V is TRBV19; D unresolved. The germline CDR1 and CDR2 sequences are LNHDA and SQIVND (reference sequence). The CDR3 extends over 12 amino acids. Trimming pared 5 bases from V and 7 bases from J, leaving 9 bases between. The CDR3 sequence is CASSSRIQPQHF. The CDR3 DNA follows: TGTGCCAGTAGTTCCCGTATCCAGCCCCAGCATTTT.

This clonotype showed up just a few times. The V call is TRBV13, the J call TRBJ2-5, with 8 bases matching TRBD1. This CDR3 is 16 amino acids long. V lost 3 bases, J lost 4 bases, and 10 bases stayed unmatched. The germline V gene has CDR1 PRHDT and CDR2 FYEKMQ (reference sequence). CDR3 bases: TGTGCCAGCAGCTTCGGTGGCAGGGGGCCGGGAGAGACCCAGTACTTC. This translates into CASSFGGRGPGETQYF.

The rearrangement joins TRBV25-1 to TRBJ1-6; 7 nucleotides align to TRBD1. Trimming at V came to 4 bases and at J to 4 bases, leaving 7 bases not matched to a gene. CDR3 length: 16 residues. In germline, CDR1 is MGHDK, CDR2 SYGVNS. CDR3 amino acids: CASSVTGATYNSPLHF. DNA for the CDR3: TGTGCCAGCAGTGTCACAGGGGCGACTTATAATTCACCCCTCCACTTT.

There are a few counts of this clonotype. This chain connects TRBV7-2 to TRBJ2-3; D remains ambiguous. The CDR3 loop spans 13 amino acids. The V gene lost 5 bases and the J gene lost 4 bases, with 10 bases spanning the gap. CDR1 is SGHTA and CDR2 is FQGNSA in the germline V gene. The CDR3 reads CASSKSGADTQYF. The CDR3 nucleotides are TGTGCCAGCAGCAAAAGTGGCGCAGATACGCAGTATTTT.

The CDR3 region has the DNA TGCAGTGCCCGACAGGGCCGCCATCAAGAGACCCAGTACTTC. Amino acids: CSARQGRHQETQYF. The chain couples TRBV20-1 to TRBJ2-5; TRBD1 matches at 7 bases. The germline V gene encodes CDR1 DFQATT and CDR2 SNEGSKA (reference sequence). The CDR3 has 14 amino acids. V lost 6 bases and J lost 2; bases outside the gene matches: 9.